This T cell receptor (beta chain) is drawn from a study of cytomegalovirus exposure and HLA in healthy donors. Study background: Of the donors genotyped, some 400 in all, 75% to 90% fell in the Caucasian-associated ancestry cluster.

With regard to this clone: Its antigen remains unknown.

Trimming removed 0 bases at V and 6 bases at J, with 7 bases between. CDR3 size: 13 residues. The germline gives CDR1 SGHNT, CDR2 YYREEE (reference sequence). Primers: 60 Vbeta forward and 13 Jbeta reverse. Original processing methods: Per a later analysis, the number of unique TCR beta chains was approximately 80 million, of which 10 million to 11 million were shared. Profiling relied on immunoSEQ multiplex PCR, and the TCRdb table lists in-frame clones only, not all of them. Clone size and V and J calls were adopted from that table, with D and trimming inferred from the DNA. The sample lists 150,000 to 200,000 clones, 81% occurring once. Study results and limitations: A later analysis revealed that TCR association rates differed between HLA loci, peaking at DRB1 and bottoming out at HLA-C. Cytomegalovirus-associated status was assigned to about 170 TCR beta chains.

Specimen: PBMCs. This sequence joins TRBV5-4 and TRBJ2-1; possible D gene TRBD2, 6 bases. The source of this sequence is a man between 18 and 35 years old in good health and CMV-seronegative. CDR3 sequence (DNA): TGTGCCAGCAGCTTGGGACTAGTCAATGAGCAGTTCTTC. Protein product: CASSLGLVNEQFF.